This T cell receptor (beta chain) was documented in a study of blood T cell repertoires in COVID-19 (dated by TCRdb to the early 2020s). At the level of the whole study: Collaborator samples came from the United States, Italy and Spain and covered acute and convalescent phases of COVID-19. The prospective study material was composed of cDNA or gDNA derived from T cells, B-cell-depleted T cells, or PBMCs. The repertoires were made available in a free public database intended to serve as a resource for research on the immune response to SARS-CoV-2. The samples were drawn from two sources: the first 160 participants of the ongoing ImmuneRACE study, and about 1,300 subjects contributed by 6 global collaborators. Where HLA class I and class II types were available, the types were taken from metadata supplied by the sample provider, not from assay-based typing. The sample metadata nearly always contained a de-identified subject ID, COVID-19 status, age in years and sex. Deeply sampled blood TCRbeta repertoires from subjects exposed to, actively infected with, or recovered from COVID-19 were included in the dataset.

One collaborating source in Seattle enrolled patients during active infection and followed them longitudinally through the course of disease. Each collaborating institution followed its own protocols to collect whole blood in K2EDTA tubes. For TCRbeta analysis, collaborators shipped samples as frozen whole blood, isolated PBMCs, or DNA extracted from either of those sample types. TCRbeta CDR3 regions were amplified from genomic DNA by means of the immunoSEQ Assay, a bias-controlled multiplex PCR. The published analysis was carried out like this. Nucleated cell counts per sample were estimated from amplification of reference gene primers within the assay. To quantify the absolute abundance of each unique TCRbeta CDR3 rearrangement, sequence reads were collapsed and filtered. For each sample, productive Simpson clonality was calculated as the square root of Simpson's diversity index over productive rearrangements. TCRdb provides this immuneACCESS table in a form limited to in-frame rearrangements. Some clones are lacking; in checked studies, under half of them reflect an unresolved V gene, and why the rest are absent is not known. V and J calls plus clone size are reproduced from that table; the DNA served to infer D and trimming. The sample includes roughly 410,000 clones, with over 75% observed a single time. Together, the top ten hold about 1.6% of the sample.

Note on this clone: No cognate antigen has been identified for it. No clone much larger than this one lies a single base away; base qualities are absent.

The germline V gene (reference sequence) sets CDR1 to SGHAT and CDR2 to FQDESV. V sheds 5 bases and J sheds 2 bases, leaving 14 bases between their ends. From cysteine to phenylalanine, the CDR3 is 15 amino acids long. Only the CDR3 DNA is retained, 45 bases long and in frame from the first base. Paper-wide results and their limitations: Clinical and demographic metadata were provided uncurated, with the amount varying by source and participant.

The V and J segments used are TRBV11-1 and TRBJ2-3, with TRBD1 perhaps the D gene, on 5 matching bases. Material: peripheral blood. The source of this sequence is a woman in her 40s with COVID-19, enrolled during active disease. At the DNA level, the sequence is TGTGCCAGCAGCGACAGAGGCAGCGACACAGATACGCAGTATTTT. Its protein product is CASSDRGSDTDTQYF.